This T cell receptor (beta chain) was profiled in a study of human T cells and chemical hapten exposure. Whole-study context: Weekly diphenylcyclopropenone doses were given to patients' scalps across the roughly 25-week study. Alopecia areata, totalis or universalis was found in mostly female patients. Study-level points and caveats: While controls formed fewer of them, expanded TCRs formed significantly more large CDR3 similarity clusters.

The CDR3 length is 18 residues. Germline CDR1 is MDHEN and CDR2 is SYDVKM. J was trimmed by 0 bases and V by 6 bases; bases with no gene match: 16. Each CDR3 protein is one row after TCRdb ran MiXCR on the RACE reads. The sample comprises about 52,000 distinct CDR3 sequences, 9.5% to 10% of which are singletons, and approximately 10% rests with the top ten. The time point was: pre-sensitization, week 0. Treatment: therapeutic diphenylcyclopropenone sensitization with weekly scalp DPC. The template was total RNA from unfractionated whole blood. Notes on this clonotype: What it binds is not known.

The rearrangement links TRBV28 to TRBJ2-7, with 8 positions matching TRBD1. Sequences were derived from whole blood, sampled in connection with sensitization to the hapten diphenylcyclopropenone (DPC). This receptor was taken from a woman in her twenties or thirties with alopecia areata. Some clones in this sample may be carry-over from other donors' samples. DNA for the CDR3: TGTGCCAGCAGGCTTGGTTACAGGACAGGGATGAGCTCCTACGAGCAGTACTTC. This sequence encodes CASRLGYRTGMSSYEQYF.